One T cell receptor (beta chain) is described in this entry. Its antigen is currently unknown. This entry comes from a study of beta chain features in type 1 diabetes. Background on the study: Across every sample, roughly 100 million sorted cells were examined in total. Study-wide results and caveats: All four CD4+ subsets from Type 1 diabetes patients carried moderately but significantly shorter TCRB CDR3s. Any HLA effect on TCRB rearrangement was left unresolved by small sub-analyses.

It was via CD45RO/CCR7/CD25/CD127/CD95/CD27 that CD4+ naive, central memory, regulatory and stem cell-like memory cells were sorted. CDR1 is SGDLS, CDR2 YYNGEE, per germline. V shed 0 bases and J shed 4 bases, with 16 bases lying between them. This CDR3 is 16 amino acids long. Every bit of the isolated RNA underwent reverse transcription, so sequencing read expressed TCRB transcripts. The protocol was immunoSEQ multiplex PCR, while the TCRdb copy is restricted to in-frame clones and leaves out a portion. The table lists around 110,000 clones, about a sixth of them singletons. This chain connects TRBV9 to TRBJ2-5; perhaps TRBD1 as D (6 bases). The TCR originated in a man younger than 45 with type 1 diabetes. Material: central memory CD4+ T cells from blood. The CDR3 protein is CASSVEGRGIVETQYF. CDR3 DNA sequence: TGTGCCAGCAGCGTAGAGGGCAGGGGAATAGTAGAGACCCAGTACTTC. Combining the CDR3 with reference TRBV9 and TRBJ2-5 gives the whole variable domain DSGVTQTPKHLITATGQRVTLRCSPRSGDLSVYWYQQSLDQGLQFLIQYYNGEERAKGNILERFSAQQFPDLHSELNLSSLELGDSALYFCASSVEGRGIVETQYFGPGTRLLVL.